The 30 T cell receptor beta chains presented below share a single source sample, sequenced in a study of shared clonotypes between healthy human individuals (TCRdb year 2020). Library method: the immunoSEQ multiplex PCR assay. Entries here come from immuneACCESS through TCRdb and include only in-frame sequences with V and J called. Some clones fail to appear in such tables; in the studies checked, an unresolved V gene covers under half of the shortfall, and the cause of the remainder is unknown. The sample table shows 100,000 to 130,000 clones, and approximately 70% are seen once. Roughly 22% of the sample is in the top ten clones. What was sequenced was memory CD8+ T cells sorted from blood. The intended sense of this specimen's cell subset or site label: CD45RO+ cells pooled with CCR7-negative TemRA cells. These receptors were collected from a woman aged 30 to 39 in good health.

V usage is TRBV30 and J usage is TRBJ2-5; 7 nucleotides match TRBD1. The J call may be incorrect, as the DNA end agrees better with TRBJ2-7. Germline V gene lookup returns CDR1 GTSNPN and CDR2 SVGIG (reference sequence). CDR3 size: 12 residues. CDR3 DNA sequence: TGTGCCTGGAGACAGGGGTTCCACGAGCAGTACTTC. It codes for CAWRQGFHEQYF.

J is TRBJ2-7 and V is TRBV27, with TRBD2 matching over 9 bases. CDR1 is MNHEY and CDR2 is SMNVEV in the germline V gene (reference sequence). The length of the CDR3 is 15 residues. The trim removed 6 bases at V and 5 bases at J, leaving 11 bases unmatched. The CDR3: CASSKVAGAVHEQYF. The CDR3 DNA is TGTGCCAGCAGCAAAGTAGCGGGAGCCGTCCACGAGCAGTACTTC.

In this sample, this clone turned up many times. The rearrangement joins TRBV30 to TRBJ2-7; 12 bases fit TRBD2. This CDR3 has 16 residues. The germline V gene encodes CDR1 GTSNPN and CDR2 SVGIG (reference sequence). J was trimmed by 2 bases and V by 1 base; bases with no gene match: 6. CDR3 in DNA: TGTGCCTGGAGTGGACTAGCGGGAGAAAAGACCTACGAGCAGTACTTC. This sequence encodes CAWSGLAGEKTYEQYF.

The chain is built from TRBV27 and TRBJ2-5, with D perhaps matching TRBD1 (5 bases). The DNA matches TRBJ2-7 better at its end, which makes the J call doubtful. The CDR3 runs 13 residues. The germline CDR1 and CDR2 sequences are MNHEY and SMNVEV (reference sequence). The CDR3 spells CASSFRGWYEQYF. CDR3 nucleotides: TGTGCCAGCAGTTTTAGGGGATGGTACGAGCAGTACTTC.

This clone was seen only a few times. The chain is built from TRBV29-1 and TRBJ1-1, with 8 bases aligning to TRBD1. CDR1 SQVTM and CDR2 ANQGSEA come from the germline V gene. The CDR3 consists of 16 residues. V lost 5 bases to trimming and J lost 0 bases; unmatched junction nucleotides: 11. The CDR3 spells CSVPTGQGRMNTEAFF. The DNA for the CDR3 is TGCAGCGTTCCTACTGGACAGGGAAGGATGAACACTGAAGCTTTCTTT.

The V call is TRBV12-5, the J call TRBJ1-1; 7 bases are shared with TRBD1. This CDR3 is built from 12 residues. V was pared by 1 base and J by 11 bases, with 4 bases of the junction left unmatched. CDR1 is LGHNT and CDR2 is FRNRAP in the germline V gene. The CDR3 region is CASGLGQGPAFF. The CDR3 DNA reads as TGTGCTAGTGGTTTGGGACAGGGTCCGGCTTTCTTT.

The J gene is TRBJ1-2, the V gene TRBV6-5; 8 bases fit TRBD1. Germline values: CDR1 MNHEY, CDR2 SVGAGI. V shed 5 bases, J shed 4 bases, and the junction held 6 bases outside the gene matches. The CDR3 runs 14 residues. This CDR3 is CASSIQGGRYGYTF. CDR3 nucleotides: TGTGCCAGCAGTATACAGGGGGGCCGCTATGGCTACACCTTC.

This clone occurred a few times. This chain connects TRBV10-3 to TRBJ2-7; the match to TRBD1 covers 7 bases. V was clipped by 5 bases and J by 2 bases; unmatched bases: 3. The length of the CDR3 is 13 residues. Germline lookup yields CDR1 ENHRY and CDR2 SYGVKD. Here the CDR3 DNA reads TGTGCCATCAGTAGACAGGGTCCCTACGAGCAGTACTTC. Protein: CAISRQGPYEQYF.

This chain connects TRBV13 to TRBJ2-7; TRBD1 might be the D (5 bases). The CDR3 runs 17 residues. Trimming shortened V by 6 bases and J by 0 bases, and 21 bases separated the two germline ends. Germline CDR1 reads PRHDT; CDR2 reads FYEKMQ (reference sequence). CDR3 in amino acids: CASRGTLGAPPSYEQYF. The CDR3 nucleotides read TGTGCCAGCAGAGGAACCCTTGGGGCACCGCCCTCCTACGAGCAGTACTTC.

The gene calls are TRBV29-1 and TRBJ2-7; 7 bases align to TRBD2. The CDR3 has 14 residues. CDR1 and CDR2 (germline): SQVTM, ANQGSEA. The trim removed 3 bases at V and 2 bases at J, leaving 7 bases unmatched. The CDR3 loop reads CSVEGTTEPYEQYF. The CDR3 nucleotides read TGCAGCGTTGAGGGGACTACAGAACCCTACGAGCAGTACTTC.

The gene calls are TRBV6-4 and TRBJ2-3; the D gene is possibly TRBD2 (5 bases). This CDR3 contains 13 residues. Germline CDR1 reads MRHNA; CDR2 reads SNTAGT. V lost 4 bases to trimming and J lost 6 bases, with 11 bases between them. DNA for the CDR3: TGTGCCAGCAGTGCCGTGGGCGGGGATACGCAGTATTTT. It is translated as CASSAVGGDTQYF.

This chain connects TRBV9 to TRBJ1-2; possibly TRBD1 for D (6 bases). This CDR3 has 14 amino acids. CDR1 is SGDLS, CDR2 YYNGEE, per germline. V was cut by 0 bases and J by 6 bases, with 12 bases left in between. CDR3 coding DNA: TGTGCCAGCAGCGTAGGGTGGGGGCAGGATGGCTACACCTTC. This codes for CASSVGWGQDGYTF.

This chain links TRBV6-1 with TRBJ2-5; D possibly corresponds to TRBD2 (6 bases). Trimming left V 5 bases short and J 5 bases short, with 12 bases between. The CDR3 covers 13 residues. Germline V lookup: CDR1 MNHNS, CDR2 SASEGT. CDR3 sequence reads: CASSPREVETQYF. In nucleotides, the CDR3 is TGTGCCAGCAGTCCCAGGGAGGTGGAGACCCAGTACTTC.

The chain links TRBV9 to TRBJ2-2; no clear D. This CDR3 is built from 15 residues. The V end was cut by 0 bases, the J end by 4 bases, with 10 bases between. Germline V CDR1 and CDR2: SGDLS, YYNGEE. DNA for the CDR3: TGTGCCAGCAGCGTAGGGATAGAAACCACCGGGGAGCTGTTTTTT. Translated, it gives CASSVGIETTGELFF.

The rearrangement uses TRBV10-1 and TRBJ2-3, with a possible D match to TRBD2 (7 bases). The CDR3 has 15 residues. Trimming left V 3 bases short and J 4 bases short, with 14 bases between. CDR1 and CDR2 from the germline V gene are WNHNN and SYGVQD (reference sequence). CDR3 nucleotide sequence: TGCGCCAGCAGTGATAGACTAGCAGGGGCAGATACGCAGTATTTT. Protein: CASSDRLAGADTQYF.

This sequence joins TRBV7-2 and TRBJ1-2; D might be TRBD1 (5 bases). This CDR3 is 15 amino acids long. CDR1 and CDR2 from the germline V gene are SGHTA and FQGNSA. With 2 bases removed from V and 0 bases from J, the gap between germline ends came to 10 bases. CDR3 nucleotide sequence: TGTGCCAGCAGCTTAATGCAGGGAGCTAACTATGGCTACACCTTC. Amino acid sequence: CASSLMQGANYGYTF.

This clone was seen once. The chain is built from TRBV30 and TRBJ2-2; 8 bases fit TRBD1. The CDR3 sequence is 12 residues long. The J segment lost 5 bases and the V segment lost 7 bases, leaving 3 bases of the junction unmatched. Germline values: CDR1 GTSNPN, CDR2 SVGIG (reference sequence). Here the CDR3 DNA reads TGTGCCTCGGACAGGGTAACCGGGGAGCTGTTTTTT. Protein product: CASDRVTGELFF.

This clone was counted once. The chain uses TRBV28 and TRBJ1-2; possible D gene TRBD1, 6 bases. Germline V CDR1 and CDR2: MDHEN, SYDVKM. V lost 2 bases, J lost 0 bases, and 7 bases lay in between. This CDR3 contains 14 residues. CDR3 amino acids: CASSLRQANYGYTF. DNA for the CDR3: TGTGCCAGCAGTTTAAGACAGGCTAACTATGGCTACACCTTC.

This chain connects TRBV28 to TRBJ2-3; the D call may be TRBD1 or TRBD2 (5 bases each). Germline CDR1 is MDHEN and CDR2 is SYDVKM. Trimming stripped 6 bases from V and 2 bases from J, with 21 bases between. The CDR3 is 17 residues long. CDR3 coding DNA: TGTGCCAGCAGCTACGGGGCGGGTCGGTTAATCACAGATACGCAGTATTTT. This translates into CASSYGAGRLITDTQYF.

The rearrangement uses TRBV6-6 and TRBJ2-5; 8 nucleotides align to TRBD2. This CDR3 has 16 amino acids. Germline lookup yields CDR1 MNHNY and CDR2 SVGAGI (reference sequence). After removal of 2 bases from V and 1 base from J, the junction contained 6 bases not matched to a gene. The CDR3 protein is CASSYGGRKLQETQYF. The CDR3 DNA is TGTGCCAGCAGTTACGGCGGGAGGAAGCTCCAAGAGACCCAGTACTTC.

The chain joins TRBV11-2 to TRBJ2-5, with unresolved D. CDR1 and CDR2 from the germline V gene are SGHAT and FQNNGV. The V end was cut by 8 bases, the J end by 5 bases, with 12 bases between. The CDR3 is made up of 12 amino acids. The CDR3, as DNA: TGTGCCAGCTTAAGGATCGCCGAGACCCAGTACTTC. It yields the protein CASLRIAETQYF.

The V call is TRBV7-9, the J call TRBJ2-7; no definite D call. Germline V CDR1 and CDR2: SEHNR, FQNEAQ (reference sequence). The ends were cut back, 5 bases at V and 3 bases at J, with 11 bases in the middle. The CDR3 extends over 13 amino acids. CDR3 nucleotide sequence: TGTGCCAGCAGCCCTGGCAACCGCTACGAGCAGTACTTC. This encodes CASSPGNRYEQYF.

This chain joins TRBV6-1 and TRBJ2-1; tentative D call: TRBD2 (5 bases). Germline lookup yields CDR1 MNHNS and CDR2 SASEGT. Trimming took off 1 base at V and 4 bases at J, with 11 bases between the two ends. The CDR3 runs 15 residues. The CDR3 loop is CASSEELGGYNEQFF. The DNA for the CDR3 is TGTGCCAGCAGTGAAGAACTAGGAGGATACAATGAGCAGTTCTTC.

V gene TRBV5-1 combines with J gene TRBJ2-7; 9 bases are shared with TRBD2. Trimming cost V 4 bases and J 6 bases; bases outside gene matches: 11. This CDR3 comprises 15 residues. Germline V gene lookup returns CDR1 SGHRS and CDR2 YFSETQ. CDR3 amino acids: CASSVTGTSLPEQYF. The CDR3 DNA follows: TGCGCCAGCAGCGTAACCGGGACTAGCTTACCCGAGCAGTACTTC.

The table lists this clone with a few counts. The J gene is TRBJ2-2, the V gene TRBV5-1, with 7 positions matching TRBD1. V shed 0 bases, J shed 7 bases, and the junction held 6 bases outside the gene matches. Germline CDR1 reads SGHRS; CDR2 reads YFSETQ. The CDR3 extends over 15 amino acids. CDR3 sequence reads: CASSLGDRDFGELFF. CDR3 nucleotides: TGCGCCAGCAGCTTGGGCGACAGGGATTTCGGGGAGCTGTTTTTT.

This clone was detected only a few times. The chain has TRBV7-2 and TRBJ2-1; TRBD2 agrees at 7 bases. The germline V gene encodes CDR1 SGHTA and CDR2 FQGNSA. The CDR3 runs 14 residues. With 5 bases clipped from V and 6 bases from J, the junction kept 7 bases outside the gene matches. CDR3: CASSAPASGNEQFF. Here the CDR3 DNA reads TGTGCCAGCAGCGCACCTGCTAGCGGCAATGAGCAGTTCTTC.

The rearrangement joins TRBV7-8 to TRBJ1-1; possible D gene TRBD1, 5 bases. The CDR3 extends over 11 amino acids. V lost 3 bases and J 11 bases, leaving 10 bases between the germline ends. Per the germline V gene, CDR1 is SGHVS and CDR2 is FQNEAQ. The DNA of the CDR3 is TGTGCCAGCAGCTTTGTAGGGGATGCTTTCTTT. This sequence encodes CASSFVGDAFF. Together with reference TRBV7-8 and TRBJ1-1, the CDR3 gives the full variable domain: GAGVSQSPRYKVAKRGQDVALRCDPISGHVSLFWYQQALGQGPEFLTYFQNEAQLDKSGLPSDRFFAERPEGSVSTLKIQRTQQEDSAVYLCASSFVGDAFFGQGTRLTVV.

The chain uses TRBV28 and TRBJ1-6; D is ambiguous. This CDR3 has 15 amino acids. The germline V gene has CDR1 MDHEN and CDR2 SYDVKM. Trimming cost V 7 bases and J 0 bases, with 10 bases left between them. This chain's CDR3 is CASNPRSSYNSPLHF. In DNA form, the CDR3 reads TGTGCCAGCAACCCGCGGAGCTCCTATAATTCACCCCTCCACTTT. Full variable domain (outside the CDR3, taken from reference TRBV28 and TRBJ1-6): DVKVTQSSRYLVKRTGEKVFLECVQDMDHENMFWYRQDPGLGLRLIYFSYDVKMKEKGDIPEGYSVSREKKERFSLILESASTNQTSMYLCASNPRSSYNSPLHFGNGTRLTVT.

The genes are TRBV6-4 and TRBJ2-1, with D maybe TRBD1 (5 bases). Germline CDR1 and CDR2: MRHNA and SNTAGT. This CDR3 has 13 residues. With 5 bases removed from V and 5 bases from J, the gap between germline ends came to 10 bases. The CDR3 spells CASSITGNNEQFF. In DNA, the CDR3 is TGTGCCAGCAGTATTACAGGTAACAATGAGCAGTTCTTC.

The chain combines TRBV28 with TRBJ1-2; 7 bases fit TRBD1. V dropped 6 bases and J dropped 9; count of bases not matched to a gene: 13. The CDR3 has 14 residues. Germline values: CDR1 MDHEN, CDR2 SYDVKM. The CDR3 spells CASSPRTTGYSYTF. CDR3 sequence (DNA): TGTGCCAGCAGCCCACGGACGACAGGGTACAGCTACACCTTC.